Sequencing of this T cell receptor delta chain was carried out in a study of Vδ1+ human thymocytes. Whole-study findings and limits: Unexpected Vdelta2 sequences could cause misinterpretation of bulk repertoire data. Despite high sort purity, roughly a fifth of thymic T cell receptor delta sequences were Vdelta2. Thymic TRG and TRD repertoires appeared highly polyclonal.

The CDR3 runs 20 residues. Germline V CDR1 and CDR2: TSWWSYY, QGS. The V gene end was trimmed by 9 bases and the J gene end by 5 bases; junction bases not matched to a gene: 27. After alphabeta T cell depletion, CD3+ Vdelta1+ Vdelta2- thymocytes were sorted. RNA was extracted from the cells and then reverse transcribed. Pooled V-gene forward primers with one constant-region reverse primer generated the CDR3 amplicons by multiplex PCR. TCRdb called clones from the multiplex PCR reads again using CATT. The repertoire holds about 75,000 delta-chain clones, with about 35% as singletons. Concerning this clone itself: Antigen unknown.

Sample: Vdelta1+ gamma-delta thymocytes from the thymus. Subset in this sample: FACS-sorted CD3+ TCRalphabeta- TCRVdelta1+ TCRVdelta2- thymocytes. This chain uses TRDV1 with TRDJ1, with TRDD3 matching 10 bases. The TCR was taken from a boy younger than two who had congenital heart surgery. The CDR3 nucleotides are TGTGCTCTACTCGGGCGAGCTGGGGGATATCTCCCCCTGTACAGTGATAAACTCATCTTT. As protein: CALLGRAGGYLPLYSDKLIF.